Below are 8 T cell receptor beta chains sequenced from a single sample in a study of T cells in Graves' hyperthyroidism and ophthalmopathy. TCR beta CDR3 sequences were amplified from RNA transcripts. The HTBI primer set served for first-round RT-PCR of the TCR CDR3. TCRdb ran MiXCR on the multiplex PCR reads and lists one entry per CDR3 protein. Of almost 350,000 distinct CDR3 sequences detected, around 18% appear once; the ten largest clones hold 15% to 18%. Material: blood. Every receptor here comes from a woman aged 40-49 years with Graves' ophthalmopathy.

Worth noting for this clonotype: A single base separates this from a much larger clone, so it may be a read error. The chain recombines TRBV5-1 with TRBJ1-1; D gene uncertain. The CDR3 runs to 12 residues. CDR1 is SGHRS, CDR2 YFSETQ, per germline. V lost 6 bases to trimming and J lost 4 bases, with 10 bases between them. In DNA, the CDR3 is TGCGCCAGCAAGGTAGGGATCACTGAAGCTTTCTTT. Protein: CASKVGITEAFF. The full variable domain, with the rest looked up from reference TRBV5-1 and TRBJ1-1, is KAGVTQTPRYLIKTRGQQVTLSCSPISGHRSVSWYQQTPGQGLQFLFEYFSETQRNKGNFPGRFSGRQFSNSRSEMNVSTLELGDSALYLCASKVGITEAFFGQGTRLTVV.

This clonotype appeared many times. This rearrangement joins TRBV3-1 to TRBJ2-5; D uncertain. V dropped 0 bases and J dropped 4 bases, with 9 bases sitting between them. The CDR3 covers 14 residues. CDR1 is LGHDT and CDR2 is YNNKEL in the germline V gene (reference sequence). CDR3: CASSQDASRETQYF. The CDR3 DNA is TGTGCCAGCAGCCAAGACGCGAGTAGAGAGACCCAGTACTTC.

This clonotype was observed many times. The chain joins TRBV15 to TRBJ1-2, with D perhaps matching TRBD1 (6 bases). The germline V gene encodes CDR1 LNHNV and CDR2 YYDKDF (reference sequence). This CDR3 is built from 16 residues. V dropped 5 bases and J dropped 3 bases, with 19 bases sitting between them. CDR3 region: CATSPESGGRHYGYTF. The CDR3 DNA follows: TGTGCCACCAGCCCCGAGAGTGGGGGCCGACACTATGGCTACACCTTC.

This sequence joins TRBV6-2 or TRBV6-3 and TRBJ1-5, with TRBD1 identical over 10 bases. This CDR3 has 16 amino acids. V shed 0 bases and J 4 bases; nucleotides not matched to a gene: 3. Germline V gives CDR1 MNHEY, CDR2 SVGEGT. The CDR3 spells CASSYSGTGENQPQHF. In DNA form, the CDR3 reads TGTGCCAGCAGTTACTCGGGGACAGGGGAGAATCAGCCCCAGCATTTT.

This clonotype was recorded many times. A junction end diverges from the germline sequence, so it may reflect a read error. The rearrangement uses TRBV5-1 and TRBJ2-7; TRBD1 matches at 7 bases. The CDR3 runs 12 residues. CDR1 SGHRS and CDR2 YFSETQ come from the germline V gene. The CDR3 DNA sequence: TGTGCCAGCAGTAGGGACAGCTACGAGCAGTACTTC. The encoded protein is CASSRDSYEQYF.

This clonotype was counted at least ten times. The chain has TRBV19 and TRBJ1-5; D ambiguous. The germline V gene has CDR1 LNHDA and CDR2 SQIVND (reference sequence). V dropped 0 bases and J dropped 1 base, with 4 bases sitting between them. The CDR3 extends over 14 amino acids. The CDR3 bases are TGTGCCAGTAGTATAGAGACAAGCAATCAGCCCCAGCATTTT. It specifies CASSIETSNQPQHF.

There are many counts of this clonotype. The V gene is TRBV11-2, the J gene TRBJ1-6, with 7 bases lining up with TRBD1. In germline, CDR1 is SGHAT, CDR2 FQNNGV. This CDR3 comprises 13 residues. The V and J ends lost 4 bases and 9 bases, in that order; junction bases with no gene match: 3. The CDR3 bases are TGTGCCAGCAGCTCGACAGGGATTTCACCCCTCCACTTT. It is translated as CASSSTGISPLHF.

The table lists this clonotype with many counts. DNA of the CDR3: TGTGCCAGCAGTTACGAGGGACTGGAGTACTTC. This encodes CASSYEGLEYF. The chain combines TRBV6-5 with TRBJ2-7; perhaps TRBD2 as D (6 bases). Trimming pared 2 bases from V and 11 bases from J, leaving 10 bases between. This CDR3 spans 11 amino acids. Germline values: CDR1 MNHEY, CDR2 SVGAGI.